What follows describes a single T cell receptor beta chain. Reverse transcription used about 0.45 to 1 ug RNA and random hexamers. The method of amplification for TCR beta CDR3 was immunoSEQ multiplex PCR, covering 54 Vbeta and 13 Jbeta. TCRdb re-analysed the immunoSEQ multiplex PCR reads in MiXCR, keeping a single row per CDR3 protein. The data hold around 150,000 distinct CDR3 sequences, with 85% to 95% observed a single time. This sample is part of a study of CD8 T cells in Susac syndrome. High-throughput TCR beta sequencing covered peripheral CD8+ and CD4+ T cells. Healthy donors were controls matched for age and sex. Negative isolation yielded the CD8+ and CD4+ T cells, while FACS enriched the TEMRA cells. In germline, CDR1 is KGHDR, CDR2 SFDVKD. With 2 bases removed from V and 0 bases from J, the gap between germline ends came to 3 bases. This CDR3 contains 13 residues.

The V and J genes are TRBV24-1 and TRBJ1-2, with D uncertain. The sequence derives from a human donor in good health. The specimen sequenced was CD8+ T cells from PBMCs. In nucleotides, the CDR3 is TGTGCCACCAGTGATTGGGCTAACTATGGCTACACCTTC. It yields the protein CATSDWANYGYTF.